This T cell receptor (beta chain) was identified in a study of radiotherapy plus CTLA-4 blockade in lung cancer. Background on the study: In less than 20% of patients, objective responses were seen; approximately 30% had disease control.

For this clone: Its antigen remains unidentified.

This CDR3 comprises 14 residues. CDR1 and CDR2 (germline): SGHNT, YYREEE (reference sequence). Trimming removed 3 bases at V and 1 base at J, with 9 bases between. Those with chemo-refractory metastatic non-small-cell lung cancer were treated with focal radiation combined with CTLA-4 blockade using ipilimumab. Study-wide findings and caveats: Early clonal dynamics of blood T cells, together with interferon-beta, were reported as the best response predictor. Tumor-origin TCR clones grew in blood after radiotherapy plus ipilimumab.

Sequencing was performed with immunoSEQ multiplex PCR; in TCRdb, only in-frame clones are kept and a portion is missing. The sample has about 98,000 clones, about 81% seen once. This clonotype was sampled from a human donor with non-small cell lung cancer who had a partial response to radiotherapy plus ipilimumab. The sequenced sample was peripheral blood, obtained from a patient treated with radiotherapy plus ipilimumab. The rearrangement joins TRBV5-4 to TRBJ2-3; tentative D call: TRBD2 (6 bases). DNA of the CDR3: TGTGCCAGCAGCTCGGCGGGGCGCACAGATACGCAGTATTTT. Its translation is CASSSAGRTDTQYF.